A selection of T cell receptor beta chains follows, all from one sample in a study of blood T cell repertoires in COVID-19. Sequencing was performed with immunoSEQ multiplex PCR; in TCRdb, only in-frame clones are kept and a portion is missing. The table includes 200,000 to 300,000 clones, roughly 81% detected once. The sequenced sample consisted of peripheral blood. These receptors originate from a man in his fifties with acute or convalescent COVID-19. CDR3s include the opening cysteine and the closing phenylalanine or tryptophan. D genes are given only for firm matches. Clone size is shown for a subset of rows, as once, few, many or a class of expanded clone.

cdr3_aa: CASSVYGVGLAGDTQYF; cdr3_nt: TGTGCCAGCAGCGTATATGGGGTGGGGTTAGCGGGGGATACGCAGTATTTT; j_call: TRBJ2-3; d_call: TRBD2; v_call: TRBV9; clone_size: -; cdr3_length: 17
cdr3_aa: CASVSRGRAGELFF; cdr3_nt: TGTGCCAGCGTTTCACGGGGAAGGGCCGGGGAGCTGTTTTTT; j_call: TRBJ2-2; d_call: -; v_call: TRBV3-1/TRBV3-2; clone_size: -; cdr3_length: 14
cdr3_aa: CATHAGMGNSPLHF; cdr3_nt: TGTGCCACCCACGCAGGGATGGGTAATTCACCCCTCCACTTT; j_call: TRBJ1-6; d_call: -; v_call: TRBV19; clone_size: -; cdr3_length: 14
cdr3_aa: CASQSGAYQETQYF; cdr3_nt: TGTGCCAGTCAAAGCGGGGCGTACCAAGAGACCCAGTACTTC; j_call: TRBJ2-5; d_call: TRBD2; v_call: TRBV6-5; clone_size: -; cdr3_length: 14
cdr3_aa: CASSLVVDSYEQYF; cdr3_nt: TGTGCCAGCAGCTTAGTAGTAGACAGTTACGAGCAGTACTTC; j_call: TRBJ2-7; d_call: -; v_call: TRBV11-2; clone_size: once; cdr3_length: 14
cdr3_aa: CASSQDISSSYEQYF; cdr3_nt: TGTGCCAGCAGCCAAGATATTAGTAGCTCCTACGAGCAGTACTTC; j_call: TRBJ2-7; d_call: -; v_call: TRBV3-1/TRBV3-2; clone_size: -; cdr3_length: 15
cdr3_aa: CASSQTGQGTYEQYF; cdr3_nt: TGTGCCAGCAGCCAAACGGGACAGGGTACCTACGAGCAGTACTTC; j_call: TRBJ2-7; d_call: TRBD1; v_call: TRBV14; clone_size: few; cdr3_length: 15
cdr3_aa: CASSSGTGVYGYTF; cdr3_nt: TGTGCCAGCAGTTCCGGGACAGGGGTTTATGGCTACACCTTC; j_call: TRBJ1-2; d_call: TRBD1; v_call: TRBV28; clone_size: few; cdr3_length: 14
cdr3_aa: CASSLETGAAGYTF; cdr3_nt: TGCGCCAGCAGCTTGGAGACAGGGGCTGCTGGCTACACCTTC; j_call: TRBJ1-2; d_call: TRBD1; v_call: TRBV5-1; clone_size: -; cdr3_length: 14
cdr3_aa: CASSAKREVISSGANVLTF; cdr3_nt: TGTGCCAGCAGCGCAAAGCGGGAGGTTATTTCCTCTGGGGCCAACGTCCTGACTTTC; j_call: TRBJ2-6; d_call: TRBD2; v_call: TRBV9; clone_size: -; cdr3_length: 19
cdr3_aa: CASSILGGATYNEQFF; cdr3_nt: TGTGCCAGTAGTATTTTGGGCGGGGCCACCTACAATGAGCAGTTCTTC; j_call: TRBJ2-1; d_call: -; v_call: TRBV19; clone_size: -; cdr3_length: 16
cdr3_aa: CASSQIPGQEYTDTQYF; cdr3_nt: TGCGCCAGCAGCCAAATTCCGGGACAGGAGTACACAGATACGCAGTATTTT; j_call: TRBJ2-3; d_call: TRBD1; v_call: TRBV4-1; clone_size: -; cdr3_length: 17
cdr3_aa: CASSLVQGSTEAFF; cdr3_nt: TGTGCCAGCAGTTTGGTACAGGGATCCACTGAAGCTTTCTTT; j_call: TRBJ1-1; d_call: -; v_call: TRBV27; clone_size: -; cdr3_length: 14
cdr3_aa: CSGGQGYEQYF; cdr3_nt: TGCAGCGGGGGACAGGGGTACGAGCAGTACTTC; j_call: TRBJ2-7; d_call: TRBD1; v_call: TRBV20-1; clone_size: few; cdr3_length: 11
cdr3_aa: CSVGQGIEAFF; cdr3_nt: TGCAGCGTTGGCCAGGGGATTGAAGCTTTCTTT; j_call: TRBJ1-1; d_call: -; v_call: TRBV29-1; clone_size: -; cdr3_length: 11
cdr3_aa: CASSPGRYGQPQHF; cdr3_nt: TGTGCCAGCAGCCCAGGGAGGTACGGTCAGCCCCAGCATTTT; j_call: TRBJ1-5; d_call: -; v_call: TRBV6-5; clone_size: once; cdr3_length: 14
cdr3_aa: CASSMRTGYSYTF; cdr3_nt: TGTGCCAGCAGCATGAGGACAGGGTATTCCTACACCTTC; j_call: TRBJ1-2; d_call: TRBD1; v_call: TRBV6-5; clone_size: -; cdr3_length: 13
cdr3_aa: CASSILRTGANYGYTF; cdr3_nt: TGTGCCAGTAGTATATTGAGAACGGGAGCTAACTATGGCTACACCTTC; j_call: TRBJ1-2; d_call: -; v_call: TRBV19; clone_size: -; cdr3_length: 16
cdr3_aa: CASGSMNTEAFF; cdr3_nt: TGTGCCAGCGGGAGTATGAACACTGAAGCTTTCTTT; j_call: TRBJ1-1; d_call: -; v_call: TRBV28; clone_size: -; cdr3_length: 12
cdr3_aa: CAWREGPGEETQYF; cdr3_nt: TGTGCCTGGCGGGAGGGCCCAGGGGAAGAGACCCAGTACTTC; j_call: TRBJ2-5; d_call: TRBD2; v_call: TRBV30; clone_size: -; cdr3_length: 14
cdr3_aa: CASSARGFADTQYF; cdr3_nt: TGTGCCAGCAGTGCCAGGGGTTTTGCAGATACGCAGTATTTT; j_call: TRBJ2-3; d_call: -; v_call: TRBV7-2; clone_size: -; cdr3_length: 14
cdr3_aa: CASSPTGLSINEQFF; cdr3_nt: TGTGCCAGCAGTCCCACGGGACTATCCATCAATGAGCAGTTCTTC; j_call: TRBJ2-1; d_call: TRBD2; v_call: TRBV27; clone_size: -; cdr3_length: 15
cdr3_aa: CASSLGGGVNQPQHF; cdr3_nt: TGTGCCAGCAGCTTAGGGGGAGGCGTCAATCAGCCCCAGCATTTT; j_call: TRBJ1-5; d_call: -; v_call: TRBV11-2; clone_size: -; cdr3_length: 15
cdr3_aa: CASSRQGLTYEQYF; cdr3_nt: TGCGCCAGCAGCCGCCAGGGGCTCACCTACGAGCAGTACTTC; j_call: TRBJ2-7; d_call: -; v_call: TRBV5-1; clone_size: -; cdr3_length: 14
cdr3_aa: CASRPQGSDGYTF; cdr3_nt: TGTGCCAGTAGACCACAGGGCTCCGATGGCTACACCTTC; j_call: TRBJ1-2; d_call: -; v_call: TRBV19; clone_size: -; cdr3_length: 13
cdr3_aa: CASSEGGRREAFF; cdr3_nt: TGTGCCAGCAGTGAGGGGGGGCGGAGAGAAGCTTTCTTT; j_call: TRBJ1-1; d_call: -; v_call: TRBV6-1; clone_size: -; cdr3_length: 13
cdr3_aa: CASSFKSEGYTF; cdr3_nt: TGTGCCAGCAGCTTTAAGTCCGAGGGCTACACCTTC; j_call: TRBJ1-2; d_call: -; v_call: TRBV7-9; clone_size: -; cdr3_length: 12
cdr3_aa: CASSLGGTDQETQYF; cdr3_nt: TGTGCCAGCAGCTTAGGGGGGACAGATCAAGAGACCCAGTACTTC; j_call: TRBJ2-5; d_call: TRBD1; v_call: TRBV11-2; clone_size: few; cdr3_length: 15
cdr3_aa: CASSQRDLARDRLGYTF; cdr3_nt: TGTGCCAGCAGCCAAAGGGACCTCGCCAGGGACAGGCTTGGCTACACCTTC; j_call: TRBJ1-2; d_call: TRBD1; v_call: TRBV4-2; clone_size: once; cdr3_length: 17
cdr3_aa: CASSLEPQGQNEKLFF; cdr3_nt: TGCGCCAGCAGCTTGGAGCCACAGGGGCAGAATGAAAAACTGTTTTTT; j_call: TRBJ1-4; d_call: TRBD1; v_call: TRBV5-1; clone_size: -; cdr3_length: 16
cdr3_aa: CASSSVDRSFYGYTF; cdr3_nt: TGTGCCAGCAGTTCCGTAGACAGATCTTTTTACGGCTACACCTTC; j_call: TRBJ1-2; d_call: -; v_call: TRBV28; clone_size: -; cdr3_length: 15
cdr3_aa: CATSRDREIRGYTF; cdr3_nt: TGTGCCACCAGCAGAGATCGGGAGATCCGGGGCTACACCTTC; j_call: TRBJ1-2; d_call: -; v_call: TRBV15; clone_size: -; cdr3_length: 14
cdr3_aa: CASKAGGYEQYF; cdr3_nt: TGTGCCAGCAAAGCCGGAGGATACGAGCAGTACTTC; j_call: TRBJ2-7; d_call: -; v_call: TRBV2; clone_size: -; cdr3_length: 12
cdr3_aa: CASSYRVAEGYTF; cdr3_nt: TGTGCCAGCAGCTACAGGGTGGCGGAGGGCTACACCTTC; j_call: TRBJ1-2; d_call: -; v_call: TRBV5-6; clone_size: -; cdr3_length: 13
cdr3_aa: CASSLEAGVGYGYTF; cdr3_nt: TGCGCCAGCAGCTTGGAGGCCGGGGTTGGCTATGGCTACACCTTC; j_call: TRBJ1-2; d_call: -; v_call: TRBV5-1; clone_size: -; cdr3_length: 15
cdr3_aa: CASSLLGRGLAGTADTQYF; cdr3_nt: TGTGCCAGCAGTCTTCTCGGGAGAGGACTAGCGGGGACGGCAGATACGCAGTATTTT; j_call: TRBJ2-3; d_call: TRBD2; v_call: TRBV3-1/TRBV3-2; clone_size: -; cdr3_length: 19
cdr3_aa: CASSSGTSNEQFF; cdr3_nt: TGCGCCAGCAGCAGCGGGACTTCCAATGAGCAGTTCTTC; j_call: TRBJ2-1; d_call: TRBD2; v_call: TRBV5-1; clone_size: -; cdr3_length: 13
cdr3_aa: CASTGTGFNEKLFF; cdr3_nt: TGTGCCAGCACGGGAACAGGGTTTAATGAAAAACTGTTTTTT; j_call: TRBJ1-4; d_call: -; v_call: TRBV25-1; clone_size: -; cdr3_length: 14
cdr3_aa: CATSGSSGRAIQETQYF; cdr3_nt: TGTGCCACCAGTGGTTCTAGCGGGAGGGCCATCCAAGAGACCCAGTACTTC; j_call: TRBJ2-5; d_call: TRBD2; v_call: TRBV24-1; clone_size: few; cdr3_length: 17
cdr3_aa: CASSPQSGQKNEQFF; cdr3_nt: TGCGCCAGCAGCCCCCAGAGCGGACAGAAGAATGAGCAGTTCTTC; j_call: TRBJ2-1; d_call: -; v_call: TRBV5-1; clone_size: -; cdr3_length: 15
cdr3_aa: CASRSSGRISYNEQFF; cdr3_nt: TGTGCCAGCAGGAGTAGCGGGAGGATTTCCTACAATGAGCAGTTCTTC; j_call: TRBJ2-1; d_call: TRBD2; v_call: TRBV6-6; clone_size: -; cdr3_length: 16